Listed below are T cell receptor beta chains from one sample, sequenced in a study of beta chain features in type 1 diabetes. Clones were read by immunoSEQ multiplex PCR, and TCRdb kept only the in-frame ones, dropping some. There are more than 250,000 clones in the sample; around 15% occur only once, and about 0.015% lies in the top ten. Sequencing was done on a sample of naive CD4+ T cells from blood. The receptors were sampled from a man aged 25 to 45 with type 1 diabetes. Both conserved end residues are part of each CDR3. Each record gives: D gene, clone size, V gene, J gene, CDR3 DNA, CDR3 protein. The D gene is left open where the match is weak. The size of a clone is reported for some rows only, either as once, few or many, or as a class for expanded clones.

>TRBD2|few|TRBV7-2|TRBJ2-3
TGTGCCAGCAGCTTTAGCGGGAGCCCAGATACGCAGTATTTT
CASSFSGSPDTQYF
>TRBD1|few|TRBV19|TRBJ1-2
TGTGCCAGTAGTACCTGGAGGACAGGCTATGGCTACACCTTC
CASSTWRTGYGYTF
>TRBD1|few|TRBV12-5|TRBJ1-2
TGTGCTAGTGGTAGTCAGGGGGTTCGAGGCTACACCTTC
CASGSQGVRGYTF
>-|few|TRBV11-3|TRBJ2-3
TGTGCCAGCAGCGGTCAGGGTGCAGATACGCAGTATTTT
CASSGQGADTQYF
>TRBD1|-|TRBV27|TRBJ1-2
TGTGCCAGCAGTCCACGGACAGGTGACTACTATGGCTACACCTTC
CASSPRTGDYYGYTF
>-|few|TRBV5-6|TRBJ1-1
TGTGCCAGCAGCTACCTAGGGGCCCCAACCGGGAACACTGAAGCTTTCTTT
CASSYLGAPTGNTEAFF
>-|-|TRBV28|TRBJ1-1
TGTGCCAGCAGTTTAGGAGGGAGTGGGAACACTGAAGCTTTCTTT
CASSLGGSGNTEAFF
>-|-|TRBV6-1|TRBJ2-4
TGTGCCATCGCTGAGGGCAGGGGATACATTCAGTACTTC
CAIAEGRGYIQYF
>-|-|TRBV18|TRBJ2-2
TGTGCCAGCTCACCCGGCACAGGGACCACCGGGGAGCTGTTTTTT
CASSPGTGTTGELFF
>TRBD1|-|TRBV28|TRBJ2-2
TGTGCCAGTATTACAGGGGGCGCGTTGCTGACCGGGGAGCTGTTTTTT
CASITGGALLTGELFF
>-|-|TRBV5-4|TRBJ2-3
TGTGCCAGCAGCTTGGGCAGGGGACAAGATACGCAGTATTTT
CASSLGRGQDTQYF
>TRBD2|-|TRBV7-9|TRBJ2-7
TGTGCCAGCAGCTTAGGGCCTAGCGGGAGGGCCGCAGTGGACGAGCAGTACTTC
CASSLGPSGRAAVDEQYF
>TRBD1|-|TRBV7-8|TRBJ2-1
TGTGCCAGCAGTCCTCAGGGGGCTCACAATGAGCAGTTCTTC
CASSPQGAHNEQFF
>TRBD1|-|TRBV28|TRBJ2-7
TGTGCCAGCAGTTTCCTAATGGGACAGGGTCCCTACGAGCAGTACTTC
CASSFLMGQGPYEQYF
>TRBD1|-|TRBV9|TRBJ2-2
TGTGCCAGCAGCGCCAGGGACAGGGGGCTATCCGGGGAGCTGTTTTTT
CASSARDRGLSGELFF
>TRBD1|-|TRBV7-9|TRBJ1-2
TGTGCCAGCAGCACGGGACAGCTCTATGGCTACACCTTC
CASSTGQLYGYTF
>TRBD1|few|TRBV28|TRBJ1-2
TGTGCCAGCAGGACCGGACAGGGGAGCTATGGCTACACCTTC
CASRTGQGSYGYTF
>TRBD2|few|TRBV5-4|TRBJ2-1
TGTGCCAGCAGCTCCAAAGCGGGAAACAACAATGAGCAGTTCTTC
CASSSKAGNNNEQFF
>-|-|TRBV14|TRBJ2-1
TGTGCCAGCAGCCAAGAAAGGAGCACCGGCTTCTACAATGAGCAGTTCTTC
CASSQERSTGFYNEQFF
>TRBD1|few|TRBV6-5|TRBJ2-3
TGTGCCAGCAGTTACGGGACAGGGAGCCCAACAGATACGCAGTATTTT
CASSYGTGSPTDTQYF
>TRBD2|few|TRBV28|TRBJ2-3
TGTGCCAGCAGTTTATCCCTCCCTAGCGGAACGCAGTATTTT
CASSLSLPSGTQYF
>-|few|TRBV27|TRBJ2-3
TGTGCCAGCAGTTTAAGTCGGGACAAACGGGATACGCAGTATTTT
CASSLSRDKRDTQYF
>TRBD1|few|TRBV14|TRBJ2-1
TGTGCCAGCAGCCAACGACAGGGAGTCTACAATGAGCAGTTCTTC
CASSQRQGVYNEQFF
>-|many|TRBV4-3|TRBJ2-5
TGCGCCAGCAGCCAAAATTCTGGGGCTAGGGGAGAGACCCAGTACTTC
CASSQNSGARGETQYF
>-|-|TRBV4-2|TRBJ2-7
TGTGCCAGCAGCCAAGATCTATACGCCTCCTACGAGCAGTACTTC
CASSQDLYASYEQYF
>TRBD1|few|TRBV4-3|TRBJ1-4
TGCGCCAGCAGCCAAGAACAGGGGGCTTATGAAAAACTGTTTTTT
CASSQEQGAYEKLFF
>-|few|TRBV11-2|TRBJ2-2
TGTGCCAGCAGCCACCCGGAGTTTTACACCGGGGAGCTGTTTTTT
CASSHPEFYTGELFF
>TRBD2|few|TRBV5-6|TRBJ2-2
TGTGCCAGCAGCTTAGCACTAGCGGTGAACACCGGGGAGCTGTTTTTT
CASSLALAVNTGELFF
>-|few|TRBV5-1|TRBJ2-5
TGCGCCAGCAGCTTTCGGGGGGCCCAAGAGACCCAGTACTTC
CASSFRGAQETQYF
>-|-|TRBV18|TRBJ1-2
TGTGCCAGCTCCCGCGACACCTCCTATGGCTACACCTTC
CASSRDTSYGYTF
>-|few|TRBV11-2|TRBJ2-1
TGTGCCAGCAGCTTAGCCCAGTACAATGAGCAGTTCTTC
CASSLAQYNEQFF